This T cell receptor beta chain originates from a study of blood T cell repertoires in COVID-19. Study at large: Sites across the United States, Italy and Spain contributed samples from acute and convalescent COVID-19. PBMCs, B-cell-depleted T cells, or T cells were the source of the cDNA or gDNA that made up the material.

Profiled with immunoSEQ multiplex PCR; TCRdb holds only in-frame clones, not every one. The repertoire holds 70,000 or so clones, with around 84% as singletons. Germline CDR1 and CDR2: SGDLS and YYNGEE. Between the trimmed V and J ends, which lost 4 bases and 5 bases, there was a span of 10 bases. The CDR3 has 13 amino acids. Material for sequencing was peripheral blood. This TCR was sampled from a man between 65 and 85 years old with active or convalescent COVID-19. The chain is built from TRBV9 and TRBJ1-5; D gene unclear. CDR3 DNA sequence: TGTGCCAGCAGCACTGGGCTTGATCAGCCCCAGCATTTT. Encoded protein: CASSTGLDQPQHF. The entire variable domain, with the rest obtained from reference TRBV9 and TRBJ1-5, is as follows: DSGVTQTPKHLITATGQRVTLRCSPRSGDLSVYWYQQSLDQGLQFLIQYYNGEERAKGNILERFSAQQFPDLHSELNLSSLELGDSALYFCASSTGLDQPQHFGDGTRLSIL.